These 9 T cell receptor beta chains share one sample of origin, sequenced in a study of cytomegalovirus exposure and HLA in healthy donors. Researchers ran the PCR with 60 Vbeta and 13 Jbeta primers. The method was immunoSEQ multiplex PCR; TCRdb's version includes in-frame clones alone and lacks a portion of them. The profile shows 100,000 to 150,000 clones, approximately 72% of them singletons. The specimen sequenced was PBMCs. The receptors derive from a human donor in good health.

V usage is TRBV7-6 and J usage is TRBJ2-7, with a weak D call TRBD2 (5 bases). Germline V gives CDR1 SGHVS, CDR2 FNYEAQ. CDR3 length: 13 residues. The V end was cut by 0 bases, the J end by 7 bases, with 10 bases between. CDR3 bases: TGTGCCAGCAGCTTAGCGCAACGGGGAGAGCAGTACTTC. Translating gives CASSLAQRGEQYF.

The chain joins TRBV19 to TRBJ2-3, with 14 bases fitting TRBD2. V was clipped by 3 bases and J by 4 bases; unmatched bases: 3. Germline V gene lookup returns CDR1 LNHDA and CDR2 SQIVND (reference sequence). The CDR3 covers 16 residues. CDR3 nucleotides: TGTGCCAGTAGTATGACTAGCGGGGGGGTTGCAGATACGCAGTATTTT. Its translation: CASSMTSGGVADTQYF.

The CDR3: CASSFGLAGVQNEQYF. The CDR3 nucleotides read TGTGCCAGCAGCTTCGGACTAGCGGGAGTGCAGAACGAGCAGTACTTC. The V gene is TRBV7-2, the J gene TRBJ2-7; 13 bases agree with TRBD2. Germline values: CDR1 SGHTA, CDR2 FQGNSA. J lost 5 bases, V lost 3 bases, and 7 bases had no gene match. The CDR3 is made up of 16 amino acids.

The chain combines TRBV7-3 with TRBJ2-7; TRBD1 aligns across 8 bases. Germline CDR1 is SGHTA and CDR2 is FQGTGA. CDR3 length equals 14 residues. The V segment lost 2 bases and the J segment 6 bases; nucleotides outside the gene matches: 6. The CDR3 DNA is TGTGCCAGCAGCTTAGTCCCAGGGGGCGGCGAGCAGTACTTC. Translating it yields CASSLVPGGGEQYF.

The V call is TRBV7-6, the J call TRBJ2-7, with D possibly being TRBD2 (6 bases). V was trimmed by 1 base and J by 1 base, leaving 11 bases between them. Germline V gene sequence: CDR1 SGHVS, CDR2 FNYEAQ. CDR3 length: 15 amino acids. This CDR3 reads CASSLDWGGSYEQYF. DNA for the CDR3: TGTGCCAGCAGCTTAGATTGGGGAGGATCCTACGAGCAGTACTTC.

This chain links TRBV30 with TRBJ1-2; unclear D gene. CDR1 is GTSNPN and CDR2 is SVGIG in the germline V gene (reference sequence). V lost 8 bases and J 2 bases, leaving 18 bases between the germline ends. This CDR3 has 14 residues. CDR3 DNA: TGTGCCGGGCAAGCCACTCCACAAAACTATGGCTACACCTTC. Its translation is CAGQATPQNYGYTF.

The sample holds a few counts of this clone. V and J are TRBV6-5 and TRBJ1-1, with 7 bases that match TRBD1. Germline V lookup: CDR1 MNHEY, CDR2 SVGAGI. The CDR3 runs to 13 residues. Trimming took 6 bases from V and 5 from J; bases not matched to a gene: 6. The CDR3 DNA is TGTGCCAGCAGACGAACAGGGGAAACTGAAGCTTTCTTT. Protein: CASRRTGETEAFF.

This clone was counted between two and nine times. V is TRBV30 and J is TRBJ1-1; 9 nucleotides agree with TRBD1. The CDR3 spans 23 residues. Per the germline V gene, CDR1 is GTSNPN and CDR2 is SVGIG (reference sequence). V was clipped by 2 bases and J by 0 bases; unmatched bases: 28. This CDR3 reads CAWSPMVLLGTGSRIPMNTEAFF. The CDR3 DNA follows: TGTGCCTGGAGTCCCATGGTGCTGCTTGGGACAGGGTCCCGAATCCCGATGAACACTGAAGCTTTCTTT.

The chain has TRBV6-4 and TRBJ2-3; maybe TRBD2 (7 bases). CDR3 length: 16 amino acids. The germline gives CDR1 MRHNA, CDR2 SNTAGT. V was trimmed by 8 bases and J by 4 bases, leaving 22 bases between them. CDR3: CASLKPHREGADTQYF. The CDR3 region has the DNA TGTGCCAGCCTAAAACCCCACAGGGAGGGTGCAGATACGCAGTATTTT.